This is a list of T cell receptor beta chains from one sample in a study of T cells after yellow fever vaccination. TCRdb re-called the 5' RACE reads with MiXCR, one entry per CDR3 protein. This table holds around 200,000 distinct CDR3 sequences, roughly 11% found once. Specimen: CD8+ T cells sorted from PBMCs, collected 15 days after the yellow fever booster vaccination. The receptors here all came from a man between 18 and 35 years old who received the YFV17D yellow fever vaccine. Both conserved end residues are part of each CDR3. D genes are given only for firm matches. Clone size appears in some rows only: once, few, many, or a class for an expanded clone.

d_call j_call clone_size v_call cdr3_nt cdr3_aa
TRBD2 TRBJ2-2 . TRBV4-1 TGCGCCAGCAGCCAACCGCTAGCGGGGGGCGGCTACACCGGGGAGCTGTTTTTT CASSQPLAGGGYTGELFF
. TRBJ2-7 few TRBV20-1 TGCAGTGCTAGAGCTGTCACAGCAGGATACGAGCAGTACTTC CSARAVTAGYEQYF
. TRBJ2-2 few TRBV20-1 TGCAGTGCCAGGGGCTCGGGGTCCCGTAAGACCGGGGAGCTGTTTTTT CSARGSGSRKTGELFF
. TRBJ1-1 few TRBV4-2 TGTGCCAGCAGCCAGCAAAACCAAGGAAGGGACACTGAAGCTTTCTTT CASSQQNQGRDTEAFF
. TRBJ1-2 few TRBV7-9 TGTGCCAGCAGCTTAGGCGAGGAAGGTCCAGGGTATGGCTACACCTTC CASSLGEEGPGYGYTF
TRBD2 TRBJ2-3 few TRBV6-5 TGTGCCAGCAGTCTATTTGGCGGGGGAGTTACAGATACGCAGTATTTT CASSLFGGGVTDTQYF
. TRBJ2-1 . TRBV20-1 TGCAGTGCTAGAGATCCGGGAGGGACAGTATCCGATGAGCAGTTCTTC CSARDPGGTVSDEQFF
TRBD1 TRBJ1-4 . TRBV7-3 TGTGCCAGCAGCCCCCACGGGACAGAAAATGAAAAACTGTTTTTT CASSPHGTENEKLFF
. TRBJ1-1 . TRBV19 TGTGCCAGTATTTCACTGGAATCGAACACTGAAGCTTTCTTT CASISLESNTEAFF
TRBD1 TRBJ1-1 . TRBV7-9 TGTGCCAGCAGCACTAAATTCCTAGACAGGGCGGACACTGAAGCTTTCTTT CASSTKFLDRADTEAFF
. TRBJ2-5 many TRBV5-1 TGCGCCAGCTCCCTGGCCGCAGGGCGTAACCAAGAGACCCAGTACTTC CASSLAAGRNQETQYF
TRBD1 TRBJ1-2 few TRBV12-3/TRBV12-4 TGTGCCAGCAGCCCCTGGGCAGGGGGCTATGGCTACACCTTC CASSPWAGGYGYTF
. TRBJ1-4 . TRBV12-3/TRBV12-4 TGTGCCAGCAGTTTAGCGTTAGGGGGACAAATTAATGAAAAACTGTTTTTT CASSLALGGQINEKLFF
. TRBJ2-3 few TRBV7-9 TGTGCCAGCAGCTTCCCCATGGGGTTAGCAGATACGCAGTATTTT CASSFPMGLADTQYF
TRBD2 TRBJ2-1 . TRBV10-2 TGCGCCAGCACCCCGGGACTAGCGGGGGGGCTCGATGAGCAGTTCTTC CASTPGLAGGLDEQFF
. TRBJ2-3 few TRBV9 TGTGCCAGCAGCGTAGAAGAGAATACGCAGTATTTT CASSVEENTQYF
TRBD2 TRBJ2-1 many TRBV9 TGTGCCAGCAGCCAGACTAGCGGGGAGTACAATGAGCAGTTCTTC CASSQTSGEYNEQFF
. TRBJ2-7 few TRBV7-2 TGTGCCAGCAGCTTAGGACTTTGGGGCGGTCTCGAGCAGTACTTC CASSLGLWGGLEQYF
TRBD1 TRBJ1-2 few TRBV7-9 TGTGCCAGCAGCTCTCCCGGGACAGGGGGTGGCTACACCTTC CASSSPGTGGGYTF
TRBD1 TRBJ2-1 . TRBV6-2/TRBV6-3 TGTGCCAGCAGCCCCGGGACAGGGGCAGGGGTCGGGTACAATGAGCAGTTCTTC CASSPGTGAGVGYNEQFF
. TRBJ2-3 many TRBV11-2 TGTGCCAGCAGCCCGGCCAGCACAGATACGCAGTATTTT CASSPASTDTQYF
TRBD1 TRBJ1-4 few TRBV29-1 TGCAGCGTTCGACAGGGCTGGGGTGAAAAACTGTTTTTT CSVRQGWGEKLFF
. TRBJ1-1 many TRBV5-1 TGCGCCAGCAGCTCACTGCCGGGGGCGGGTACTGAAGCTTTCTTT CASSSLPGAGTEAFF
. TRBJ2-3 few TRBV14 TGTGCCAGCAGTGGGGGAGAGCGGGATACGCAGTATTTT CASSGGERDTQYF
. TRBJ2-3 few TRBV7-9 TGTGCCAGCAGCTTGGGCCCTGTCCCGGCAGATACGCAGTATTTT CASSLGPVPADTQYF
TRBD2 TRBJ2-5 . TRBV29-1 TGCAGCGGGGGGGGTGAGGAGACCCAGTACTTC CSGGGEETQYF
TRBD1 TRBJ1-2 few TRBV7-3 TGTGCCAGCAGCCCAGGGGGGCTCGATGGCTACACCTTC CASSPGGLDGYTF
TRBD1 TRBJ2-1 . TRBV7-3 TGTGCCAGCAGCACCGGGACAGGCCGAAGTGAGCAGTTCTTC CASSTGTGRSEQFF
. TRBJ2-7 few TRBV29-1 TGCAGCGTTGGGAGGGGGCAACCCTACGAGCAGTACTTC CSVGRGQPYEQYF
TRBD2 TRBJ2-5 few TRBV7-6 TGTGCCAGCAGCTTATTCTACTCGTTAGCGGGGGGGATAGAGACCCAGTACTTC CASSLFYSLAGGIETQYF
. TRBJ2-6 . TRBV28 TGTGCCAGCAGTTTCCGGCTCGTAGCCAACGTCCTGACTTTC CASSFRLVANVLTF
TRBD1 TRBJ2-7 few TRBV7-9 TGTGCCAGCAGCTCCTCCAGACAGGGCTACGAGCAGTACTTC CASSSSRQGYEQYF
. TRBJ1-1 few TRBV4-1 TGCGCCAGCAGCCAAGATATGGGGGGCCCTGAAGCTTTCTTT CASSQDMGGPEAFF
. TRBJ1-2 medium-sized TRBV12-3/TRBV12-4 TGTGCCAGCAGTTCCAATGGTTTCGGTGGCTACACCTTC CASSSNGFGGYTF
. TRBJ2-7 . TRBV7-9 TGTGCCAGCAGCTTAGTAGTGGTCGAGCAGTACTTC CASSLVVVEQYF
. TRBJ2-7 . TRBV6-1 TGTGCCAGCAGTCGGCAGAGGGACTTCTACGAGCAGTACTTC CASSRQRDFYEQYF
. TRBJ1-1 few TRBV7-2 TGTGCCAGCAGCTTAACGGGCCTGGACACTGAAGCTTTCTTT CASSLTGLDTEAFF
TRBD1 TRBJ1-2 . TRBV29-1 TGCAGCGTTGATGGGGGCCCGGGACAGGCGCCCCCTAACTATGGCTACACCTTC CSVDGGPGQAPPNYGYTF
TRBD1 TRBJ1-2 . TRBV6-2/TRBV6-3 TGTGCCAGCAGTAATCCTAACGCCGACAGGGGCTATGGCTACACCTTC CASSNPNADRGYGYTF
. TRBJ1-2 few TRBV11-1 TGTGCCAGCAGCCCGGCTAACTATGGCTACACCTTC CASSPANYGYTF
TRBD2 TRBJ2-5 . TRBV7-2 TGTGCCAGCAGCTTGGGACTAGCGGGGGGGCGGTGGGAGACCCAGTACTTC CASSLGLAGGRWETQYF
. TRBJ2-1 few TRBV10-3 TGTGCCATCAGTGACGAGGGGGGCCCATACAATGAGCAGTTCTTC CAISDEGGPYNEQFF
. TRBJ2-3 . TRBV4-1 TGCGCCAGCAGCCACTCGGGGGATAGCACAGATACGCAGTATTTT CASSHSGDSTDTQYF
TRBD1 TRBJ1-2 . TRBV4-3 TGCGCCAGCAGCCAAGAAGGGACAGGGGCGGATGGCTACACCTTC CASSQEGTGADGYTF
. TRBJ2-2 few TRBV29-1 TGCAGCCTCGGGGCAGGGTCCGGGGAGCTGTTTTTT CSLGAGSGELFF
. TRBJ2-2 . TRBV7-8 TGTGCCAGCAGCCCGGGCAGGGGCTCGAACACCGGGGAGCTGTTTTTT CASSPGRGSNTGELFF